Listed below are T cell receptor beta chains from one sample, sequenced in a study of Ad26.COV2.S vaccination and SARS-CoV-2 variants. Some clones are missing from TCRdb's copy, which holds only in-frame ones; the method was immunoSEQ multiplex PCR. The repertoire holds 200,000 to 300,000 clones, with approximately 88% as singletons. Sequenced here: peripheral blood, sampled in a trial of Ad26.COV2.S vaccine versus placebo. These receptors all come from a person aged 18 to 59 who received the Ad26.COV2.S COVID-19 vaccine or a placebo. Both conserved end residues are part of each CDR3. The D gene is left open where the match is weak. Clone size, where shown, is once, few, many, or a class for clones that have expanded.

abundance: -
d_gene: -
v_gene: TRBV2
j_gene: TRBJ2-7
CDR3nt: TGTGCCAGCAGTGACAAGGTCTTGGATGAGCAGTACTTC
CDR3aa: CASSDKVLDEQYF

abundance: -
d_gene: -
v_gene: TRBV6-4
j_gene: TRBJ2-7
CDR3nt: TGTGCCAGCAGTGAGGGGTCAGGGGCGTCCTACGAGCAGTACTTC
CDR3aa: CASSEGSGASYEQYF

abundance: -
d_gene: -
v_gene: TRBV7-9
j_gene: TRBJ2-3
CDR3nt: TGTGCCAGCAGCTTACGGACAGCACCGGATTCAGATACGCAGTATTTT
CDR3aa: CASSLRTAPDSDTQYF

abundance: -
d_gene: -
v_gene: TRBV11-2
j_gene: TRBJ1-4
CDR3nt: TGTGCCAGCAGCGAACAATCAGGGAGACTGTTTTTT
CDR3aa: CASSEQSGRLFF

abundance: few
d_gene: TRBD1
v_gene: TRBV7-9
j_gene: TRBJ1-5
CDR3nt: TGTGCCAGCAGTCAATCCGGGACAGGGGTCCAGCCCCAGCATTTT
CDR3aa: CASSQSGTGVQPQHF

abundance: -
d_gene: -
v_gene: TRBV6-1
j_gene: TRBJ1-5
CDR3nt: TGTGCCAGCAGTGAACCCCTTAGGGATAGCAATCAGCCCCAGCATTTT
CDR3aa: CASSEPLRDSNQPQHF

abundance: -
d_gene: -
v_gene: TRBV7-2
j_gene: TRBJ2-7
CDR3nt: TGTGCCAGCAGCCCACACGGCGGGGGGACAGTTCGGGCGTACTTC
CDR3aa: CASSPHGGGTVRAYF

abundance: -
d_gene: -
v_gene: TRBV12-2
j_gene: TRBJ1-2
CDR3nt: TGTGCAAGTCGCTTAGCCGAGTCCCGGGACAGGGTTGATGGCTACACCTTC
CDR3aa: CASRLAESRDRVDGYTF

abundance: -
d_gene: -
v_gene: TRBV7-9
j_gene: TRBJ2-4
CDR3nt: TGTGCCAGCAGCCAAGGGGGAAACATTCAGTACTTC
CDR3aa: CASSQGGNIQYF

abundance: -
d_gene: -
v_gene: TRBV28
j_gene: TRBJ1-5
CDR3nt: TGTGCCAGCAGCCTGCCCCAGGGGTGGGGCAATCAGCCCCAGCATTTT
CDR3aa: CASSLPQGWGNQPQHF

abundance: -
d_gene: -
v_gene: TRBV18
j_gene: TRBJ2-7
CDR3nt: TGTGCCAGCTCACCAGCAGGGGTCGAGCAGTACTTC
CDR3aa: CASSPAGVEQYF

abundance: -
d_gene: -
v_gene: TRBV6-4
j_gene: TRBJ2-3
CDR3nt: TGTGCCAGCAGTGACTCGGTGGGGAAGGCAGATACGCAGTATTTT
CDR3aa: CASSDSVGKADTQYF

abundance: -
d_gene: -
v_gene: TRBV25-1
j_gene: TRBJ1-1
CDR3nt: TGTGCCAGCAGTCAGGGTTTTGGGCCGAACACTGAAGCTTTCTTT
CDR3aa: CASSQGFGPNTEAFF

abundance: -
d_gene: TRBD2
v_gene: TRBV6-5
j_gene: TRBJ2-3
CDR3nt: TGTGCCAGCAGGGGACTAGGGTCGCTTACGCAGTATTTT
CDR3aa: CASRGLGSLTQYF

abundance: -
d_gene: -
v_gene: TRBV10-3
j_gene: TRBJ1-5
CDR3nt: TGTGCCATCAGTTCCGACAGGCCGCCTAATCAGCCCCAGCATTTT
CDR3aa: CAISSDRPPNQPQHF

abundance: -
d_gene: -
v_gene: TRBV27
j_gene: TRBJ1-4
CDR3nt: TGTGCCTCAAGGGGCGGAATTAATGAAAAACTGTTTTTT
CDR3aa: CASRGGINEKLFF

abundance: once
d_gene: TRBD1
v_gene: TRBV18
j_gene: TRBJ2-5
CDR3nt: TGTGCCAGCTCACAGGGACAGGGTGGTCAAGAGACCCAGTACTTC
CDR3aa: CASSQGQGGQETQYF

abundance: -
d_gene: -
v_gene: TRBV7-9
j_gene: TRBJ2-2
CDR3nt: TGTGCCAGCAGCCCCGGGGCGGTCGAGAACACCGGGGAGCTGTTTTTT
CDR3aa: CASSPGAVENTGELFF

abundance: -
d_gene: -
v_gene: TRBV28
j_gene: TRBJ2-1
CDR3nt: TGTGCCAGCAGTTTGAGGGAATACAATGAGCAGTTCTTC
CDR3aa: CASSLREYNEQFF

abundance: once
d_gene: TRBD1
v_gene: TRBV7-8
j_gene: TRBJ1-4
CDR3nt: TGTGCCAGCAGCTTGACAGGGTTGACAGAAAAACTGTTTTTT
CDR3aa: CASSLTGLTEKLFF

abundance: few
d_gene: TRBD2
v_gene: TRBV20-1
j_gene: TRBJ2-1
CDR3nt: TGCAGTGCTAGTCCCGGGACTAGCGAGTACTCCTACAATGAGCAGTTCTTC
CDR3aa: CSASPGTSEYSYNEQFF

abundance: -
d_gene: TRBD2
v_gene: TRBV6-4
j_gene: TRBJ2-1
CDR3nt: TGTGCCAGCAGTGAGCTAGCGGGGGGGTTGAATGAGCAGTTCTTC
CDR3aa: CASSELAGGLNEQFF

abundance: -
d_gene: TRBD2
v_gene: TRBV7-3
j_gene: TRBJ2-1
CDR3nt: TGTGCCAGCAGCAAGACTAGCGGGAATGAGCAGTTCTTC
CDR3aa: CASSKTSGNEQFF

abundance: once
d_gene: TRBD2
v_gene: TRBV5-1
j_gene: TRBJ2-3
CDR3nt: TGCGCCAGCAGCTTGGCTAGCGGGGGTGCAGATACGCAGTATTTT
CDR3aa: CASSLASGGADTQYF

abundance: -
d_gene: -
v_gene: TRBV21-1
j_gene: TRBJ2-3
CDR3nt: TGTGCCAGCAGCAATAAAGGGCAGGGGGCGCCGAGAGATACGCAGTATTTT
CDR3aa: CASSNKGQGAPRDTQYF

abundance: -
d_gene: TRBD1
v_gene: TRBV5-1
j_gene: TRBJ2-1
CDR3nt: TGCGCCAGCAGCTTGGAGCTGACAGGGGCATACAATGAGCAGTTCTTC
CDR3aa: CASSLELTGAYNEQFF

abundance: -
d_gene: -
v_gene: TRBV12-3/TRBV12-4
j_gene: TRBJ1-2
CDR3nt: TGTGCCAGCAGTGACAGGAACTATGGCTACACCTTC
CDR3aa: CASSDRNYGYTF

abundance: -
d_gene: -
v_gene: TRBV2
j_gene: TRBJ1-4
CDR3nt: TGTGCCAGCAGTGAAAGGAGCGATGAAAAACTGTTTTTT
CDR3aa: CASSERSDEKLFF

abundance: -
d_gene: TRBD2
v_gene: TRBV29-1
j_gene: TRBJ2-4
CDR3nt: TGCAGCGTTGAAGGGACGACTAGCGGGAGTGAAAACATTCAGTACTTC
CDR3aa: CSVEGTTSGSENIQYF